This passage covers 17 T cell receptor beta chains from one sample sequenced in a study of blood T cell repertoires in COVID-19. The protocol was immunoSEQ multiplex PCR, while the TCRdb copy is restricted to in-frame clones and leaves out a portion. The table includes about 78,000 clones, approximately 86% detected once. The sequenced sample was peripheral blood. The receptors were sampled from a man aged 50 or older with active or convalescent COVID-19.

The V and J genes are TRBV7-9 and TRBJ2-7; perhaps TRBD2 as D (5 bases). Germline V lookup: CDR1 SEHNR, CDR2 FQNEAQ (reference sequence). V lost 5 bases to trimming and J lost 7 bases, with 15 bases between them. The CDR3 sequence is 13 residues long. The CDR3 reads CASSPGPSGEQYV. CDR3 DNA sequence: TGTGCCAGCAGCCCGGGCCCATCGGGGGAGCAGTACGTC.

The V call is TRBV6-2 or TRBV6-3, the J call TRBJ1-5, with D maybe TRBD1 (5 bases). The CDR3 covers 15 residues. V dropped 8 bases and J dropped 0 bases, with 14 bases sitting between them. In germline, CDR1 is MNHEY, CDR2 SVGEGT. CDR3 sequence: CASRSGLYSNQPQHF. The CDR3 nucleotides read TGTGCCAGCCGTTCGGGACTTTATAGCAATCAGCCCCAGCATTTT.

The chain is built from TRBV15 and TRBJ1-2; possible D gene TRBD1, 5 bases. Germline values: CDR1 LNHNV, CDR2 YYDKDF (reference sequence). The CDR3 sequence is 13 residues long. With 3 bases removed from V and 8 bases from J, the gap between germline ends came to 13 bases. The CDR3 DNA sequence: TGTGCCACCAGCAGGAGGGGAGGGTTGGGCTACACCTTC. This encodes CATSRRGGLGYTF.

The V call is TRBV7-2, the J call TRBJ1-5; D is uncertain. The CDR3 contains 13 residues. Trimming removed 2 bases at V and 3 bases at J, with 5 bases between. Germline V CDR1 and CDR2: SGHTA, FQGNSA. CDR3 sequence (DNA): TGTGCCAGCAGCTTACAGTTCAATCAGCCCCAGCATTTT. Protein: CASSLQFNQPQHF.

V gene TRBV15 combines with J gene TRBJ2-2; possible D gene TRBD2, 5 bases. The V gene's germline CDR1 is LNHNV and CDR2 YYDKDF (reference sequence). The length of the CDR3 is 15 residues. V was cut by 1 base and J by 1 base, with 7 bases left in between. CDR3 DNA: TGTGCCACCAGCAGAGGAGGACTGAACACCGGGGAGCTGTTTTTT. It specifies CATSRGGLNTGELFF.

This chain uses TRBV5-1 with TRBJ2-2; D not resolved. V was pared by 3 bases and J by 7 bases, with 10 bases between. Looked up from germline, CDR1 is SGHRS and CDR2 is YFSETQ. The CDR3 sequence is 13 residues long. DNA for the CDR3: TGCGCCAGCAGCTGGCCTTCATACGGGGAGCTGTTTTTT. This encodes CASSWPSYGELFF.

This chain uses TRBV24-1 with TRBJ2-5; 10 bases map to TRBD2. With V trimmed by 3 bases and J by 7 bases, 4 bases remained unmatched. The CDR3 contains 14 residues. The germline V gene has CDR1 KGHDR and CDR2 SFDVKD. The CDR3: CATSDRAGGVTQYF. The CDR3 nucleotides are TGTGCCACCAGTGATCGAGCGGGGGGGGTGACCCAGTACTTC.

This chain uses TRBV7-9 with TRBJ2-5; D possibly corresponds to TRBD2 (6 bases). The CDR3 sequence is 13 residues long. The germline V gene encodes CDR1 SEHNR and CDR2 FQNEAQ (reference sequence). V lost 5 bases and J lost 5, with 12 bases in between. The DNA for the CDR3 is TGTGCCAGCAGCCCGGGAGCTGCCGAGACCCAGTACTTC. Its translation is CASSPGAAETQYF.

The chain uses TRBV2 and TRBJ2-3, with unresolved D. CDR1 and CDR2 from the germline V gene are SNHLY and FYNNEI. The CDR3 loop spans 12 amino acids. V was clipped by 2 bases and J by 6 bases, with 6 bases between them. The CDR3 spells CASSETFDTQYF. CDR3 DNA sequence: TGTGCCAGCAGTGAAACATTCGATACGCAGTATTTT. The full variable domain, with the rest looked up from reference TRBV2 and TRBJ2-3, is EPEVTQTPSHQVTQMGQEVILRCVPISNHLYFYWYRQILGQKVEFLVSFYNNEISEKSEIFDDQFSVERPDGSNFTLKIRSTKLEDSAMYFCASSETFDTQYFGPGTRLTVL.

The V call is TRBV4-1, the J call TRBJ1-2; perhaps TRBD1 as D (6 bases). Trimming pared 3 bases from V and 0 bases from J, leaving 11 bases between. From germline, CDR1 is MGHRA and CDR2 YSYEKL. The CDR3 has 15 residues. In DNA, the CDR3 is TGCGCCAGCAGCCATCGGGACACGTCTAACTATGGCTACACCTTC. Its translation is CASSHRDTSNYGYTF.

The chain is built from TRBV3-1 (or the pseudogene TRBV3-2) and TRBJ2-2, with 9 bases lining up with TRBD2. Germline V gives CDR1 LGHDT, CDR2 YNNKEL (reference sequence). This CDR3 region has 14 residues. V lost 2 bases, J lost 5 bases, and 0 bases stayed unmatched. The CDR3 region is CASSQLAGTGELFF. The CDR3 DNA sequence: TGTGCCAGCAGCCAACTAGCGGGGACCGGGGAGCTGTTTTTT.

This clone was seen only once. This rearrangement joins TRBV5-1 to TRBJ2-4, with 12 bases aligning to TRBD2. The CDR3 contains 15 residues. From germline, CDR1 is SGHRS and CDR2 YFSETQ. Trimming cost V 4 bases and J 7 bases; bases outside gene matches: 6. Here the CDR3 reads CASSPLAGGPNIQYF. The CDR3 DNA is TGCGCCAGCAGCCCCCTAGCGGGGGGGCCGAACATTCAGTACTTC.

The rearrangement uses TRBV21-1 and TRBJ1-3. TRBV21-1 is recorded as a pseudogene. The CDR3 totals 16 residues. The CDR3 DNA sequence: TGTGCCAGCAGCACCCTAGTCAGGGAGGCTGGAAACACCATATATTTT. Encoded protein: CASSTLVREAGNTIYF.

V usage is TRBV2 and J usage is TRBJ2-1; 7 nucleotides match TRBD2. The CDR3 loop spans 14 amino acids. Germline V gives CDR1 SNHLY, CDR2 FYNNEI. V lost 7 bases and J lost 3; bases outside the gene matches: 6. The CDR3 loop reads CASKDAGDYNEQFF. The CDR3 bases are TGTGCCAGCAAAGACGCGGGGGACTACAATGAGCAGTTCTTC.

This clone appeared a few times. The rearrangement links TRBV6-6 to TRBJ2-1; D remains ambiguous. The CDR3 has 12 residues. The V and J ends lost 3 bases and 9 bases respectively, with 9 bases between them. Germline V lookup: CDR1 MNHNY, CDR2 SVGAGI (reference sequence). The CDR3 sequence is CASSYSLSEQFF. CDR3 nucleotides: TGTGCCAGCAGTTATAGCTTGAGTGAGCAGTTCTTC.

This clone is a singleton in its sample. This sequence joins TRBV29-1 and TRBJ2-5, with 10 bases identical to TRBD2. Germline CDR1 SQVTM, CDR2 ANQGSEA. This CDR3 comprises 15 residues. V lost 6 bases to trimming and J lost 3 bases; unmatched junction nucleotides: 10. CDR3 coding DNA: TGCAGCGTATATAGCGGGGGGATCTTTGAAGAGACCCAGTACTTC. It specifies CSVYSGGIFEETQYF.

This rearrangement joins TRBV6-5 to TRBJ1-2; 11 bases match TRBD1. V was clipped by 4 bases and J by 10 bases; unmatched bases: 11. The CDR3 contains 15 residues. Germline CDR1 and CDR2: MNHEY and SVGAGI. In DNA form, the CDR3 reads TGTGCCAGCAGTTCTGGACAGGGGGCGGGGGCTGACTACACCTTC. Amino acids: CASSSGQGAGADYTF.